These 28 T cell receptor beta chains came from one sample sequenced in a study of cytomegalovirus exposure and HLA in healthy donors listed by TCRdb under 2017. The library relied on the immunoSEQ multiplex PCR assay. For the multiplex PCR, a mixture combining 60 forward primers for TCR Vbeta segments and 13 reverse primers for TCR Jbeta segments was used. TCRdb limited this immuneACCESS table to in-frame rearrangements with V and J called. A share of clones is missing; checked studies link under half to unresolved V genes, and the rest is unexplained. For this sample the table gives approximately 140,000 clones, of which approximately 82% were detected only once. The top ten constitute 2.7% of the sample. The sequenced sample consisted of PBMCs. These receptors were taken from a boy between 2 and 15 years old in good health and CMV-seronegative.

This chain connects TRBV6-5 to TRBJ2-3, with 10 bases aligning to TRBD2. V shed 4 bases and J 3 bases; nucleotides not matched to a gene: 4. This CDR3 region has 15 residues. CDR1 and CDR2 (germline): MNHEY, SVGAGI. The CDR3 sequence is CASSSGLAETDTQYF. CDR3 coding DNA: TGTGCCAGCAGTTCCGGACTAGCGGAAACAGATACGCAGTATTTT.

The chain recombines TRBV19 with TRBJ2-3; D may be TRBD2 (5 bases). The CDR3 runs to 15 residues. Germline V CDR1 and CDR2: LNHDA, SQIVND (reference sequence). Trimming stripped 5 bases from V and 6 bases from J, with 18 bases between. The chain's CDR3 is CASSPGSVTSDTQYF. The CDR3 DNA follows: TGTGCCAGTAGTCCGGGATCGGTCACATCGGATACGCAGTATTTT.

The gene calls are TRBV27 and TRBJ2-2; 10 positions match TRBD1. V dropped 5 bases and J dropped 6; count of bases not matched to a gene: 6. The CDR3 is 15 amino acids. Germline V gene sequence: CDR1 MNHEY, CDR2 SMNVEV (reference sequence). The DNA for the CDR3 is TGTGCCAGCAGTATCGGGACAGGGGATGCCGGGGAGCTGTTTTTT. Its translation is CASSIGTGDAGELFF.

The J gene is TRBJ1-2, the V gene TRBV5-6; 10 bases line up with TRBD1. The CDR3 runs 15 residues. The germline gives CDR1 SGHDT, CDR2 YYEEEE. Trimming at V came to 0 bases and at J to 10 bases, leaving 9 bases not matched to a gene. CDR3 in DNA: TGTGCCAGCAGCTTGGTGGCGGGACAGGGGTCGGACTACACCTTC. Protein product: CASSLVAGQGSDYTF.

The chain carries TRBV19 and TRBJ1-1, with a possible D match to TRBD1 (6 bases). Germline V gene lookup returns CDR1 LNHDA and CDR2 SQIVND (reference sequence). This CDR3 spans 15 amino acids. V gave up 4 bases and J gave up 1 base, with 13 bases separating them. CDR3 coding DNA: TGTGCCAGTAGTAGAACAGGGAAGGCGAACACTGAAGCTTTCTTT. Translation gives CASSRTGKANTEAFF.

J is TRBJ1-2 and V is TRBV5-1; no clear D. V lost 3 bases, J lost 6 bases, and 9 bases lay in between. This CDR3 has 12 amino acids. CDR1 is SGHRS, CDR2 YFSETQ, per germline. CDR3 sequence (DNA): TGCGCCAGCAGCTCAGACTGGGATGGCTACACCTTC. Amino acid sequence: CASSSDWDGYTF.

The chain joins TRBV7-2 to TRBJ1-6; TRBD1 matches 8 bases. Germline loops: CDR1 SGHTA, CDR2 FQGNSA. This CDR3 is 15 amino acids long. J lost 9 bases, V lost 4 bases, and 8 bases had no gene match. In DNA form, the CDR3 reads TGTGCCAGCAGCTGGTCGGGACAGGTCCCTTCACCCCTCCACTTT. Amino acid sequence: CASSWSGQVPSPLHF.

The rearrangement links TRBV11-2 to TRBJ2-2; D gene unclear. Germline values: CDR1 SGHAT, CDR2 FQNNGV. With 0 bases removed from V and 4 bases from J, the gap between germline ends came to 9 bases. This CDR3 comprises 15 residues. CDR3 loop: CASSLERLITGELFF. CDR3 coding DNA: TGTGCCAGCAGCTTAGAGCGTCTTATCACCGGGGAGCTGTTTTTT.

The rearrangement links TRBV28 to TRBJ2-7; 7 bases map to TRBD1. This CDR3 has 14 residues. After removal of 2 bases from V and 0 bases from J, the junction contained 1 base not matched to a gene. Per the germline V gene, CDR1 is MDHEN and CDR2 is SYDVKM. Written as DNA, the CDR3 is TGTGCCAGCAGTTTAGGGGACAGCTCCTACGAGCAGTACGTC. This sequence encodes CASSLGDSSYEQYV.

The J gene is TRBJ1-2, the V gene TRBV5-1, with D hard to call. V lost 0 bases, J lost 4 bases, and 16 bases lay in between. The length of the CDR3 is 16 residues. Germline V CDR1 and CDR2: SGHRS, YFSETQ. CDR3 region: CASSLGPRGLGYGYTF. The CDR3 nucleotides are TGCGCCAGCAGCTTGGGGCCGCGGGGTTTGGGCTATGGCTACACCTTC.

The rearrangement uses TRBV25-1 and TRBJ2-3; maybe TRBD1 (6 bases). The CDR3 consists of 13 residues. In germline, CDR1 is MGHDK, CDR2 SYGVNS. Trimming removed 8 bases from V and 1 base from J, with 10 bases in between. CDR3 coding DNA: TGTGCCAGCCGGACAGCAGGCACAGATACGCAGTATTTT. Translated, it gives CASRTAGTDTQYF. Using reference TRBV25-1 and TRBJ2-3 for the parts outside the CDR3, the full variable domain is EADIYQTPRYLVIGTGKKITLECSQTMGHDKMYWYQQDPGMELHLIHYSYGVNSTEKGDLSSESTVSRIRTEHFPLTLESARPSHTSQYLCASRTAGTDTQYFGPGTRLTVL.

The table lists this clone with a few counts. This chain connects TRBV25-1 to TRBJ1-3; 8 bases map to TRBD1. Germline V CDR1 and CDR2: MGHDK, SYGVNS. The length of the CDR3 is 16 residues. V shed 4 bases, J shed 0 bases, and the junction held 5 bases outside the gene matches. The CDR3 DNA follows: TGTGCCAGCAGTGGGTCGGGACAGGACTCTGGAAACACCATATATTTT. It specifies CASSGSGQDSGNTIYF.

This clone was observed a single time. The V gene is TRBV7-3, the J gene TRBJ2-5; TRBD1 agrees at 11 bases. V gave up 5 bases and J gave up 4 bases; unmatched junction bases: 9. CDR3 length equals 16 residues. CDR1 and CDR2 (germline): SGHTA, FQGTGA. The DNA for the CDR3 is TGTGCCAGCAGCCTCCTAGGACAGGGGGCATCAGAGACCCAGTACTTC. Its protein is CASSLLGQGASETQYF.

DNA for the CDR3: TGTGCCAGTAGTCTACACAGGGACGGCTACACCTTC. Translating it yields CASSLHRDGYTF. This chain joins TRBV19 and TRBJ1-2; possible D gene TRBD1, 6 bases. Trimming pared 5 bases from V and 8 bases from J, leaving 12 bases between. The CDR3 extends over 12 amino acids. Germline CDR1 is LNHDA and CDR2 is SQIVND (reference sequence).

The V and J genes are TRBV25-1 and TRBJ2-1, with D possibly matching TRBD2 (6 bases). The CDR3 covers 15 residues. The V gene lost 3 bases and the J gene lost 0 bases, with 9 bases spanning the gap. Germline assignment: CDR1 MGHDK and CDR2 SYGVNS. Written as DNA, the CDR3 is TGTGCCAGCAGTGATGCGGGAAGCTCCTACAATGAGCAGTTCTTC. Encoded protein: CASSDAGSSYNEQFF. Supplemented by reference TRBV25-1 and TRBJ2-1, the full variable domain reads EADIYQTPRYLVIGTGKKITLECSQTMGHDKMYWYQQDPGMELHLIHYSYGVNSTEKGDLSSESTVSRIRTEHFPLTLESARPSHTSQYLCASSDAGSSYNEQFFGPGTRLTVL.

The chain recombines TRBV13 with TRBJ2-1; D gene ambiguous. Between the trimmed V and J ends, which lost 5 bases and 10 bases, there was a span of 12 bases. Germline V gives CDR1 PRHDT, CDR2 FYEKMQ (reference sequence). This CDR3 has 12 amino acids. The CDR3 protein is CASSALLREQFF. CDR3 DNA: TGTGCCAGCAGCGCCCTTCTGAGGGAGCAGTTCTTC.

The V call is TRBV11-3, the J call TRBJ2-2, with 11 nucleotides matching TRBD1. CDR1 is SGHNT, CDR2 YENEEA, per germline. The CDR3 extends over 15 amino acids. The V gene end was trimmed by 3 bases and the J gene end by 5 bases; junction bases not matched to a gene: 2. The CDR3 reads CASSFRDRGTGELFF. CDR3 DNA sequence: TGTGCCAGCAGCTTCCGGGACAGGGGGACCGGGGAGCTGTTTTTT.

The rearrangement uses TRBV12-5 and TRBJ1-6; the D gene is possibly TRBD1 (5 bases). Germline CDR1 and CDR2: LGHNT and FRNRAP. The CDR3 extends over 15 amino acids. The V end was cut by 1 base, the J end by 10 bases, with 14 bases between. The CDR3 bases are TGTGCTAGTGGTTTGGGGTCAGGGTCCGGATCACCCCTCCACTTT. It yields the protein CASGLGSGSGSPLHF. Full variable domain (remainder filled in from reference TRBV12-5 and TRBJ1-6): DARVTQTPRHKVTEMGQEVTMRCQPILGHNTVFWYRQTMMQGLELLAYFRNRAPLDDSGMPKDRFSAEMPDATLATLKIQPSEPRDSAVYFCASGLGSGSGSPLHFGNGTRLTVT.

In regard to this clone: The junction and the germline gene differ at one end; a read error may be behind it. The chain uses TRBV7-7 and TRBJ2-2; TRBD2 matches at 9 bases. The CDR3 length is 15 residues. Germline V gene data show CDR1 as SSHAT and CDR2 as FNYEAQ (reference sequence). The CDR3 coding sequence is TGTGCTAGCAGCACGACTAGCGGAAACACCGGGGAGCTGTTTTTT. Residues: CASSTTSGNTGELFF.

The chain links TRBV14 to TRBJ1-1; unclear D gene. This CDR3 region has 15 residues. Germline loops: CDR1 SGHDN, CDR2 FVKESK. V gave up 1 base and J gave up 1 base, with 10 bases separating them. The CDR3 loop is CASSQVVTSNTEAFF. CDR3 sequence (DNA): TGTGCCAGCAGCCAAGTGGTGACATCGAACACTGAAGCTTTCTTT. The complete variable domain, with remaining parts taken from reference TRBV14 and TRBJ1-1, reads EAGVTQFPSHSVIEKGQTVTLRCDPISGHDNLYWYRRVMGKEIKFLLHFVKESKQDESGMPNNRFLAERTGGTYSTLKVQPAELEDSGVYFCASSQVVTSNTEAFFGQGTRLTVV.

The CDR3 reads CASSPGQGLDSNQPQHF. CDR3 coding DNA: TGTGCCAGCAGCCCCGGACAGGGACTGGATAGCAATCAGCCCCAGCATTTT. The rearrangement joins TRBV9 to TRBJ1-5; 8 nucleotides line up with TRBD1. This CDR3 spans 17 amino acids. Trimming cost V 4 bases and J 0 bases; bases outside gene matches: 9. Germline V gene sequence: CDR1 SGDLS, CDR2 YYNGEE.

This chain connects TRBV7-7 to TRBJ2-7; 14 bases are shared with TRBD2. There are 19 residues in the CDR3. Germline V lookup: CDR1 SSHAT, CDR2 FNYEAQ (reference sequence). The CDR3 reads CASSSRGLAGEFGTYEQYV. For the CDR3, the DNA is TGTGCTAGCAGCTCACGGGGACTAGCGGGAGAATTTGGAACCTACGAGCAGTACGTC.

The chain couples TRBV29-1 to TRBJ2-5; tentatively, D is TRBD1 (5 bases). V lost 2 bases, J lost 4 bases, and 14 bases lay in between. The CDR3 has 14 residues. Germline CDR1 reads SQVTM; CDR2 reads ANQGSEA. The CDR3 region is CSVERQGIGETQYF. CDR3 DNA: TGCAGCGTTGAACGGCAGGGTATAGGAGAGACCCAGTACTTC.

The rearrangement joins TRBV9 to TRBJ2-5, with 7 positions matching TRBD2. J gave up 3 bases and V 0 bases, and 5 bases lay outside the gene matches. The CDR3 is 15 residues long. Germline V gene lookup returns CDR1 SGDLS and CDR2 YYNGEE. Written as DNA, the CDR3 is TGTGCCAGCAGCGTAGTGTCTGGGACTAAAGAGACCCAGTACTTC. Protein sequence: CASSVVSGTKETQYF. Based on the CDR3 plus reference TRBV9 and TRBJ2-5, the full variable domain is DSGVTQTPKHLITATGQRVTLRCSPRSGDLSVYWYQQSLDQGLQFLIQYYNGEERAKGNILERFSAQQFPDLHSELNLSSLELGDSALYFCASSVVSGTKETQYFGPGTRLLVL.

The J gene is TRBJ2-2, the V gene TRBV14; D is perhaps TRBD1 (5 bases). Germline loops: CDR1 SGHDN, CDR2 FVKESK. This CDR3 region has 15 residues. V lost 2 bases and J lost 1, with 8 bases in between. The DNA of the CDR3 is TGTGCCAGCAGCCAACTTCAGGGGAACACCGGGGAGCTGTTTTTT. Translation gives CASSQLQGNTGELFF.

The CDR3 loop reads CAISEARAGGSYNSPLHF. The CDR3 DNA reads as TGTGCCATCAGTGAGGCTCGCGCAGGGGGCTCCTATAATTCACCCCTCCACTTT. This chain joins TRBV10-3 and TRBJ1-6; 7 bases line up with TRBD1. The CDR3 contains 18 residues. The germline CDR1 and CDR2 sequences are ENHRY and SYGVKD. The V segment lost 2 bases and the J segment 0 bases; nucleotides outside the gene matches: 7.

The chain carries TRBV5-1 and TRBJ2-3; 11 positions agree with TRBD2. Trimming cost V 6 bases and J 4 bases; bases outside gene matches: 4. Looked up from germline, CDR1 is SGHRS and CDR2 is YFSETQ. The length of the CDR3 is 14 residues. The CDR3 coding sequence is TGCGCCAGCATCGGGACTAGCGGCCCAGATACGCAGTATTTT. The encoded protein is CASIGTSGPDTQYF.

V gene TRBV5-5 combines with J gene TRBJ2-3, with D possibly being TRBD2 (6 bases). Trimming shortened V by 4 bases and J by 4 bases, and 16 bases separated the two germline ends. This CDR3 is 15 amino acids long. In germline, CDR1 is SGHKS, CDR2 YYEKEE (reference sequence). CDR3 loop: CASSGTLANSDTQYF. DNA for the CDR3: TGTGCCAGCAGCGGCACTCTAGCGAACTCAGATACGCAGTATTTT.